This TCR beta chain is drawn from a study of T-cell reconstitution after alpha-beta-depleted transplantation in children. Whole-study findings and limits: Once a year had passed after transplant, T-cell counts and diversity came mostly from newly produced T cells. Some patients owed their high day-60 TCRbeta diversity to surviving recipient T cells and thymic progenitors. Reports say that about two months after transplant, the alpha-beta T cells came out of several hundred graft clones that had expanded.

Trimming removed 3 bases from V and 7 bases from J; junction bases left unmatched: 2. This CDR3 has 14 residues. Germline CDR1 reads SGHTA; CDR2 reads FQGNSA. The TCRbeta library was prepared with unique molecular identifiers. TCRdb used MiXCR to reprocess the PCR reads, holding one entry per CDR3 protein. The sample lists approximately 230,000 distinct CDR3 sequences, under 30% occurring once. This clonotype was seen more than once but under ten times. Its specificity is unknown. The source material was PBMCs, mostly from graft donor cells, sampled 360 days after TCRalphabeta/CD19-depleted stem cell transplant. This sequence originates from a female patient between 2 and 10 years old who had a stem cell transplant for congenital amegakaryocytic thrombocytopenia, so the T cells may come from the graft donor. This chain joins TRBV7-2 and TRBJ2-2, with 10 nucleotides matching TRBD2. The CDR3 spells CASSLVAGGGELFF. CDR3 coding DNA: TGTGCCAGCAGCTTGGTAGCGGGGGGCGGGGAGCTGTTTTTT.